The sequence of this T cell receptor (beta chain) was determined in a study of cytomegalovirus exposure and HLA in healthy donors. The CDR3 loop spans 14 amino acids. Germline CDR1 SGHRS, CDR2 YFSETQ. Worth noting for this clone: Its antigen is not identified. At one end, the junction sequence differs from germline, possibly due to a read error.

The PCR contained 60 Vbeta and 13 Jbeta primers. Assay used: immunoSEQ multiplex PCR; TCRdb lists only in-frame clones, some missing. Among over 150,000 clones listed, around 80% were seen once. Points from the study as a whole: More than 150 TCR beta chains were listed as cytomegalovirus-associated.

Sequencing was done on a sample of PBMCs. The V gene is TRBV5-1, the J gene TRBJ1-5; the D is unclear. This sequence was found in a woman aged 55-70 years in good health and CMV-seropositive. The CDR3 is CASSLGSVNEPQHF. The CDR3 DNA reads TGCGCCAGCAGCTTGGGGTCAGTCAATGAGCCCCAGCATTTT.